This TCR beta chain is from a study of T cell clonality in common variable immunodeficiency. Study-wide findings and caveats: Links between repertoire features and CVID complications were heterogeneity-limited. What drives increased CVID clonality needs T cell subpopulation sequencing. Compared with controls, CVID subjects had fewer shared TCRbeta clones.

This clone has a count of ten or more. The antigen remains unidentified. The read halts 3 residues ahead of the CDR3 end, with the missing end drawn from the germline J gene. The germline V gene has CDR1 SNHLY and CDR2 FYNNEI. V lost 2 bases and J lost 2, with 9 bases in between. The CDR3 loop spans 14 amino acids. Some clones are missing from TCRdb's copy, which holds only in-frame ones; the method was immunoSEQ multiplex PCR. Sampling found some 60,000 clones, none seen once. The clonotype originates from a person between 18 and 75 years old in good health. The chain combines TRBV2 with TRBJ2-5; D remains ambiguous. Sequencing was done on a sample of peripheral blood mononuclear cells. The chain's CDR3 is CASSEWWQQETQYF. The part of the CDR3 DNA that was read is TGTGCCAGCAGTGAATGGTGGCAGCAAGAGACC. Filled out from reference TRBV2 and TRBJ2-5, the complete variable domain reads EPEVTQTPSHQVTQMGQEVILRCVPISNHLYFYWYRQILGQKVEFLVSFYNNEISEKSEIFDDQFSVERPDGSNFTLKIRSTKLEDSAMYFCASSEWWQQETQYFGPGTRLLVL.